This T cell receptor (beta chain) was identified during a study of metastatic and nonmetastatic thyroid tumors. Study at large: Repertoire comparison spanned blood and tumor or nodule tissue of malignant and benign thyroid patients. General observations from the study: Compared with benign nodules, malignant thyroid tumors were reported to have significantly higher TCR beta diversity in both blood and tumor.

CDR1 MNHNS and CDR2 SASEGT come from the germline V gene. V dropped 7 bases and J dropped 1; count of bases not matched to a gene: 14. The CDR3 sequence is 17 residues long. Original processing notes: A classifier for distant metastasis in papillary thyroid cancer was constructed using CDR3 differences observed across clinicopathological groups. Through MiXCR, TCRdb re-clonotyped the PCR reads. The V and J calls follow TCRdb's processing rather than the paper's. The sample has tens of thousands of clones, under 20% seen once. Each patient came to thyroid surgery without any prior treatment (of any kind). This clone was counted many times. Its antigen is as yet unknown.

The sample comprised blood. This TCR derives from a female donor with papillary thyroid cancer or a benign thyroid nodule (not recorded which). Some clones in this sample may be carry-over from other donors' samples. This chain links TRBV6-1 with TRBJ1-1; 8 positions match TRBD1. The CDR3 region is CASNTLGQGWENTEAFF. The CDR3 DNA is TGTGCCAGCAACACCCTTGGACAGGGATGGGAGAACACTGAAGCTTTCTTT.